The sequence of this TCR beta chain was determined in a study of metastatic and nonmetastatic thyroid tumors. About the study: The authors compared repertoires across blood and tumor or nodule tissue from malignant and benign thyroid patients.

About this clone: The antigen remains unidentified. A junction end diverges from the germline sequence, so it may reflect a read error.

Per the original data handling: Building a distant-metastasis classifier for papillary thyroid cancer drew on CDR3 differences across clinicopathological groups. TCRdb reanalyzed the PCR reads via MiXCR. For this entry, the V and J calls and clone size follow TCRdb and not the study's own pipeline. The sample lists some 38,000 clones; around half were seen once. General study points: A significant increase in TCR beta diversity was reportedly seen in malignant thyroid tumors relative to benign nodules, in blood and tumor.

The CDR3 runs 13 residues. The germline gives CDR1 MNHEY, CDR2 SMNVEV (reference sequence). There were no patients who had received any treatment before thyroid surgery. This receptor was identified in a male donor with papillary thyroid cancer or a benign thyroid nodule (not recorded which). Some clones in this sample may be carry-over from other donors' samples. The chain is built from TRBV27 and TRBJ1-2; D not certain. The specimen was tumor tissue. The CDR3 DNA follows: TGTGCCAGCAGTCCAGACGTCTACTATTGCTACACCTTC. As protein: CASSPDVYYCYTF.